These 18 T cell receptor beta chains originate from one sample sequenced in a study of cytomegalovirus exposure and HLA in healthy donors. Vbeta (60) and Jbeta (13) primers were used in the PCR. Sequenced by immunoSEQ multiplex PCR; TCRdb stores in-frame clones only, minus some. The sample includes more than 60,000 clones, around four fifths of them seen just once. Input material: PBMCs. Receptors originate from a male donor in good health and CMV-seropositive.

This clone showed up just a few times. The chain is built from TRBV5-1 and TRBJ2-3; 8 bases match TRBD2. Trimming took 7 bases from V and 0 from J; bases not matched to a gene: 13. In germline, CDR1 is SGHRS, CDR2 YFSETQ. The CDR3 covers 17 residues. CDR3 DNA: TGCGCCAGCTCCTTAGGGGCTAGCGGGTCTAGCACAGATACGCAGTATTTT. Its translation is CASSLGASGSSTDTQYF.

In this sample, this clone turned up a few times. J is TRBJ1-4 and V is TRBV10-1, with 10 positions matching TRBD1. CDR1 is WNHNN, CDR2 SYGVQD, per germline (reference sequence). V shed 5 bases, J shed 8 bases, and the junction held 5 bases outside the gene matches. The CDR3 is 14 amino acids. CDR3 region: CASSRDRGGEKLFF. DNA of the CDR3: TGCGCCAGCAGTCGGGACAGGGGAGGCGAAAAACTGTTTTTT.

The chain employs TRBV19 and TRBJ1-2; 7 nucleotides agree with TRBD1. The V and J ends lost 6 bases and 1 base, in that order; junction bases with no gene match: 8. CDR1 and CDR2 (germline): LNHDA, SQIVND (reference sequence). The CDR3 spans 15 residues. CDR3 sequence: CASRNLGTVNYGYTF. As DNA, the CDR3 is TGTGCCAGTAGGAATTTAGGGACAGTTAACTATGGCTACACCTTC.

This clone came up once. The J gene is TRBJ1-1, the V gene TRBV4-1, with 7 bases fitting TRBD1. This CDR3 spans 17 amino acids. V shed 4 bases, J shed 1 base, and the junction held 12 bases outside the gene matches. The germline gives CDR1 MGHRA, CDR2 YSYEKL. CDR3 region: CASSLRTGADSNTEAFF. CDR3 bases: TGCGCCAGCAGCCTCCGGACAGGCGCAGACTCGAACACTGAAGCTTTCTTT.

This clone was detected once. The CDR3 coding sequence is TGTGCCAGTAGTCTCAGGGCTGAGCAGATTTACGAGCAGTACTTC. Its protein product is CASSLRAEQIYEQYF. This rearrangement joins TRBV19 to TRBJ2-5, with D perhaps matching TRBD1 (5 bases). Near its end, the DNA agrees better with TRBJ2-7, so the J call may be wrong. Germline CDR1 is LNHDA and CDR2 is SQIVND (reference sequence). The CDR3 consists of 15 residues.

V is TRBV30 and J is TRBJ2-7; weak D call: TRBD2 (7 bases). CDR1 GTSNPN and CDR2 SVGIG come from the germline V gene (reference sequence). The germline V and J ends were trimmed by 4 bases and 3 bases, with 16 bases remaining between them. The CDR3 has 14 amino acids. The CDR3 here is CAWNSGQGLYEQYF. CDR3 nucleotides: TGTGCCTGGAATAGCGGGCAGGGGCTCTACGAGCAGTACTTC.

This clone was found once. V gene TRBV19 combines with J gene TRBJ1-1; perhaps TRBD1 as D (6 bases). Trimming removed 5 bases at V and 5 bases at J, with 18 bases between. Germline lookup yields CDR1 LNHDA and CDR2 SQIVND (reference sequence). This CDR3 contains 15 residues. The CDR3 region has the DNA TGTGCCAGTAGTCCCCAGACGAGGGGGGGAACTGAAGCTTTCTTT. This codes for CASSPQTRGGTEAFF.

V gene TRBV5-6 combines with J gene TRBJ1-3; D not certain. The CDR3 sequence is 15 residues long. Trimming cost V 3 bases and J 0 bases, with 10 bases left between them. CDR1 and CDR2 from the germline V gene are SGHDT and YYEEEE. The CDR3 DNA sequence: TGTGCCAGCAGCTCAAGACACTCCTCTGGAAACACCATATATTTT. As protein: CASSSRHSSGNTIYF.

The chain uses TRBV2 and TRBJ1-2; a possible D gene is TRBD1 (5 bases). Trimming pared 7 bases from V and 2 bases from J, leaving 11 bases between. CDR1 SNHLY and CDR2 FYNNEI come from the germline V gene. The CDR3 length is 13 residues. The CDR3 protein is CASTQDSNYGYTF. The CDR3, as DNA: TGTGCCAGCACCCAAGACAGCAACTATGGCTACACCTTC.

The chain links TRBV9 to TRBJ2-1, with 9 bases matching TRBD2. The trim removed 0 bases at V and 2 bases at J, leaving 3 bases unmatched. The germline V gene encodes CDR1 SGDLS and CDR2 YYNGEE. This CDR3 region has 16 residues. In nucleotides, the CDR3 is TGTGCCAGCAGCGTAGTGGCGGGGGGGCCCTACAATGAGCAGTTCTTC. This encodes CASSVVAGGPYNEQFF.

The gene calls are TRBV7-9 and TRBJ2-5; 11 nucleotides align to TRBD1. The DNA end is a closer match to TRBJ2-7, so the J assignment may be wrong. Per the germline V gene, CDR1 is SEHNR and CDR2 is FQNEAQ (reference sequence). This CDR3 has 14 amino acids. This chain's CDR3 is CASSRTGGVYEQYF. The CDR3 region has the DNA TGTGCCAGCAGTAGGACAGGGGGCGTTTACGAGCAGTACTTC.

The chain employs TRBV21-1 and TRBJ1-2; TRBD1, the table's D call, was not compared with the DNA. TRBV21-1 counts as a pseudogene. The CDR3 is made up of 14 amino acids. The CDR3 is CASSKEKGSDGYTF. Here the CDR3 DNA reads TGTGCCAGCAGCAAAGAGAAGGGGTCGGATGGCTACACCTTC.

The rearrangement joins TRBV19 to TRBJ1-5; maybe TRBD1 (6 bases). The CDR3 runs 19 residues. Germline lookup yields CDR1 LNHDA and CDR2 SQIVND (reference sequence). Trimming removed 5 bases at V and 0 bases at J, with 23 bases between. The CDR3 sequence is CASSSRPGQRGYSNQPQHF. The DNA of the CDR3 is TGTGCCAGTAGTTCCCGCCCCGGACAGAGAGGCTATAGCAATCAGCCCCAGCATTTT.

This clone showed up just once. The chain employs TRBV7-3 and TRBJ1-1; 8 bases are a match to TRBD1. V was pared by 4 bases and J by 1 base, with 2 bases of the junction left unmatched. The germline CDR1 and CDR2 sequences are SGHTA and FQGTGA. This CDR3 has 14 residues. In DNA, the CDR3 is TGTGCCAGCAGCTCGGGGACAGGGAACACTGAAGCTTTCTTT. Protein sequence: CASSSGTGNTEAFF.

This clone was picked up a small number of times. The chain uses TRBV19 and TRBJ2-1, with 13 bases lining up with TRBD2. With 6 bases clipped from V and 2 bases from J, the junction kept 4 bases outside the gene matches. The CDR3 is 16 residues long. Looked up from germline, CDR1 is LNHDA and CDR2 is SQIVND (reference sequence). CDR3 nucleotide sequence: TGTGCCAGTAGCAGTACTAGCGGGGGGGCCTACAATGAGCAGTTCTTC. Translation gives CASSSTSGGAYNEQFF.

The chain couples TRBV10-3 to TRBJ2-3; 8 positions agree with TRBD1. This CDR3 spans 14 amino acids. The germline V gene encodes CDR1 ENHRY and CDR2 SYGVKD. The V gene end was trimmed by 9 bases and the J gene end by 5 bases; junction bases not matched to a gene: 10. In nucleotides, the CDR3 is TGTGCCATTGCCCTGCAGGGGGCGGTAGATACGCAGTATTTT. It specifies CAIALQGAVDTQYF.

This chain uses TRBV7-9 with TRBJ2-7; D is unresolved. Between the trimmed V and J ends, which lost 1 base and 3 bases, there was a span of 4 bases. This CDR3 is 12 amino acids long. CDR1 and CDR2 (germline): SEHNR, FQNEAQ (reference sequence). The CDR3 protein is CASSLGDYEQYF. For the CDR3, the DNA is TGTGCCAGCAGCTTAGGCGACTACGAGCAGTACTTC.

The V call is TRBV7-2, the J call TRBJ2-2; D is unresolved. This CDR3 spans 15 amino acids. V shed 4 bases and J shed 1 base, with 10 bases lying between them. Germline CDR1 reads SGHTA; CDR2 reads FQGNSA. Written as DNA, the CDR3 is TGTGCCAGCAGCTGGGCCACTCTGAACACCGGGGAGCTGTTTTTT. This encodes CASSWATLNTGELFF.